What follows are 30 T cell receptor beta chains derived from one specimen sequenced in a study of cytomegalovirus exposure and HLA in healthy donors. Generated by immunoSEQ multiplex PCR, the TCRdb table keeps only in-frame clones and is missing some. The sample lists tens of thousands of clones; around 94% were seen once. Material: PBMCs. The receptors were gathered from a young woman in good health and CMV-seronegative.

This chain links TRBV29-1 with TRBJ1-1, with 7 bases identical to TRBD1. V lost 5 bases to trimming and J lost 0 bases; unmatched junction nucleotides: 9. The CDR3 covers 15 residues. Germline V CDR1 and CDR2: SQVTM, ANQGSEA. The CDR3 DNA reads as TGCAGCGTTAGCCCGGGACAGTTGATGAACACTGAAGCTTTCTTT. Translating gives CSVSPGQLMNTEAFF.

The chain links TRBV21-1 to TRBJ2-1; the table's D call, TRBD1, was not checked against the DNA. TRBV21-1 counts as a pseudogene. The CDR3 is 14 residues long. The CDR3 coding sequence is TGTGCCAGCAGCAAAATCACAGGACACGTTAATCAATTCTTC. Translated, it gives CASSKITGHVNQFF.

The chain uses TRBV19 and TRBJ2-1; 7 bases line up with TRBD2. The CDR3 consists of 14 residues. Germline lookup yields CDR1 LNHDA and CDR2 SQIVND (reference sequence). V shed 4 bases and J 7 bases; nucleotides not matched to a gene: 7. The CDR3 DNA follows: TGTGCCAGTAGTAGCGGACTAGTCGTGAATGAGCAGTTCTTC. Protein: CASSSGLVVNEQFF.

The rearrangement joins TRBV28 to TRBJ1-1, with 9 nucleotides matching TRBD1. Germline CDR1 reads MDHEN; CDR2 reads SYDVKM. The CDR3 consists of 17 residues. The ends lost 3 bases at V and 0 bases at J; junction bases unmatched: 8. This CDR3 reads CASSLFGTGFMNTEAFF. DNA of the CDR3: TGTGCCAGCAGTTTGTTCGGGACAGGGTTCATGAACACTGAAGCTTTCTTT.

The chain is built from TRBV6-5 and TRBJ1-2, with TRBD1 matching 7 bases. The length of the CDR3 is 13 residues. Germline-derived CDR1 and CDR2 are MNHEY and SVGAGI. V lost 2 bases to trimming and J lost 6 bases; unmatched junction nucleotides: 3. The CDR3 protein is CASSYQGTDGYTF. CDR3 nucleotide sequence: TGTGCCAGCAGTTACCAGGGGACAGATGGCTACACCTTC.

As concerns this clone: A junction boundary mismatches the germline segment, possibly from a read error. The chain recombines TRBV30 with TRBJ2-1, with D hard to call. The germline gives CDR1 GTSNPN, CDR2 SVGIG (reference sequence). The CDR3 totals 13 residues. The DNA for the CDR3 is TGTGCCTGGAGGCGGTCCTCCAACAATGAGCAGTTCTTC. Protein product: CAWRRSSNNEQFF.

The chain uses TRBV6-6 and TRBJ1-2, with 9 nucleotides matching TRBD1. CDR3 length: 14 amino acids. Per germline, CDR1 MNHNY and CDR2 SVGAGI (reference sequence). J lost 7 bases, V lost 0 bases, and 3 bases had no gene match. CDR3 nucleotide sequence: TGTGCCAGCAGTTACTCGGGACAGGGATTTGGCTACACCTTC. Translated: CASSYSGQGFGYTF.

The CDR3 protein is CASSRGREEPPHTQYF. CDR3 sequence (DNA): TGTGCCAGCAGCCGAGGTCGGGAGGAGCCCCCCCATACGCAGTATTTT. The chain employs TRBV5-6 and TRBJ2-3, with 7 bases fitting TRBD2. The CDR3 runs 16 residues. Germline CDR1 SGHDT, CDR2 YYEEEE. The V gene end was trimmed by 4 bases and the J gene end by 7 bases; junction bases not matched to a gene: 15.

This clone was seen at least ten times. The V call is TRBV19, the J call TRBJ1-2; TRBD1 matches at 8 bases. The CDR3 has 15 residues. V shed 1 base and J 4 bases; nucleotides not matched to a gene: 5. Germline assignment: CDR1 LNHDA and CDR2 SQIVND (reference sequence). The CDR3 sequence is CASSIGTGRLYGYTF. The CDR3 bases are TGTGCCAGTAGTATAGGGACAGGGCGACTCTATGGCTACACCTTC.

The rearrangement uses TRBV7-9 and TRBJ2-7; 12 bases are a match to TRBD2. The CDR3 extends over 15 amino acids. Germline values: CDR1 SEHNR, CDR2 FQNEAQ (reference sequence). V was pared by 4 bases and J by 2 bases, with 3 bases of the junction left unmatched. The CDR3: CASSSASGGAYEQYF. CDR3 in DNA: TGTGCCAGCAGCTCTGCTAGCGGGGGGGCCTACGAGCAGTACTTC.

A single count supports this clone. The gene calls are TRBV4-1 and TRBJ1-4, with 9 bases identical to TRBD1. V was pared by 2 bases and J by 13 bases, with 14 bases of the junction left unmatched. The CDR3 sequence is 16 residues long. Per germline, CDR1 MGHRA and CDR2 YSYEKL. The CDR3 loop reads CASSQKQGAESYGLFF. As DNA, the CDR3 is TGCGCCAGCAGCCAAAAACAGGGGGCCGAGTCGTATGGACTGTTTTTT.

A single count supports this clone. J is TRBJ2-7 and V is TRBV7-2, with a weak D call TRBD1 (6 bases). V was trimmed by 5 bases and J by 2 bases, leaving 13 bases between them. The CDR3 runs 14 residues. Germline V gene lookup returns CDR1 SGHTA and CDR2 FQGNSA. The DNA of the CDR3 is TGTGCCAGCAGCCTAACCGGGACAACCTACGAGCAGTACTTC. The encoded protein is CASSLTGTTYEQYF.

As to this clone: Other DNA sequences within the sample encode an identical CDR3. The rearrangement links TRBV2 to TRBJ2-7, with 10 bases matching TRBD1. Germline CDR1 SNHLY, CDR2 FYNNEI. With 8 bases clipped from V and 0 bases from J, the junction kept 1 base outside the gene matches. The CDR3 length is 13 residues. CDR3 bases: TGTGCCAGCCGGACAGGGGGCTCCTACGAGCAGTACTTC. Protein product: CASRTGGSYEQYF.

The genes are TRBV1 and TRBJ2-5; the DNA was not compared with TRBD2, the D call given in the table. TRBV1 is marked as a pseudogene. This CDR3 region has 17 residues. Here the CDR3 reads CTSSQVVAAGGPKAQYF. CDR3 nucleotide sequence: TGCACCAGCAGCCAAGTCGTCGCAGCGGGGGGCCCGAAGGCCCAGTACTTC.

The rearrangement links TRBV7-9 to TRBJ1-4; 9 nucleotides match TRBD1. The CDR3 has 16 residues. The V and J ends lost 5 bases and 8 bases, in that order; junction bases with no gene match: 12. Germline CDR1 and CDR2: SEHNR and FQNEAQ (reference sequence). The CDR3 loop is CASSPLGQGVVEKLFF. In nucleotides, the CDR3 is TGTGCCAGCAGCCCCCTGGGACAGGGTGTGGTCGAAAAACTGTTTTTT.

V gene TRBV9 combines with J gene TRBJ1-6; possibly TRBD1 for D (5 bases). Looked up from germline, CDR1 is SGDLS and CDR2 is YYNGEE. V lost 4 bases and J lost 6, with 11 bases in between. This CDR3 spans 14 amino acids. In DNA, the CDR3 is TGTGCCAGCAGCCCGGGACTCCGTAATTCACCCCTCCACTTT. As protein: CASSPGLRNSPLHF.

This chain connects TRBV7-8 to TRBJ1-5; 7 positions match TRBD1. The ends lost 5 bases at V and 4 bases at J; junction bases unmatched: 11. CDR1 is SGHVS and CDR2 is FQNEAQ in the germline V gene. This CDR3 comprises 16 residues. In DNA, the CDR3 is TGTGCCAGCAGCCTAACTGGACAGGATGTTAATCAGCCCCAGCATTTT. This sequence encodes CASSLTGQDVNQPQHF.

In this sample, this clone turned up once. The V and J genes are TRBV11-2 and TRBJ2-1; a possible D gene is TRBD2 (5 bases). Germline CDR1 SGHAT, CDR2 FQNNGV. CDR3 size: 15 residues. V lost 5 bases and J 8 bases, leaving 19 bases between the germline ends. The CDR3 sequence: CASSISGGPRYEQFF. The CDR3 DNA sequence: TGTGCCAGCAGCATAAGCGGCGGGCCCCGATATGAGCAGTTCTTC.

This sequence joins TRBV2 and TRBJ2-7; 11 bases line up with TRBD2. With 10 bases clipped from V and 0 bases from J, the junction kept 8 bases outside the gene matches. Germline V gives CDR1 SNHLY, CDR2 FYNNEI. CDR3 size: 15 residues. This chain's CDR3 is CATSPLAGGSYEQYF. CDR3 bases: TGTGCCACCTCTCCCCTAGCGGGGGGCTCCTACGAGCAGTACTTC.

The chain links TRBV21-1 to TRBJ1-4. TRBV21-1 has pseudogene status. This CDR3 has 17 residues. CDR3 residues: CASSNSLATRHNEKLFF. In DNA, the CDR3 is TGTGCCAGCAGTAATTCCTTAGCTACAAGGCATAATGAAAAACTGTTTTTT.

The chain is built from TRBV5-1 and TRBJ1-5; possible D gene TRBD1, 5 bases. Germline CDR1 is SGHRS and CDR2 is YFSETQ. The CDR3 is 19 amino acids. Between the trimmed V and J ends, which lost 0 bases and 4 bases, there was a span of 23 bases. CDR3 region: CASSLEKGIGQGVNQPQHF. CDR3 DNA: TGCGCCAGCAGCTTGGAGAAAGGGATCGGCCAGGGTGTGAATCAGCCCCAGCATTTT.

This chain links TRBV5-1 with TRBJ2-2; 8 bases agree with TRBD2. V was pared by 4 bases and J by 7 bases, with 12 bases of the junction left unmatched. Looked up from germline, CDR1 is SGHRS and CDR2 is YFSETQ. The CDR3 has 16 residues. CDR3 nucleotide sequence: TGCGCCAGCAGCCCCCCCCTGCGGGGGGAAGGCGGGGAGCTGTTTTTT. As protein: CASSPPLRGEGGELFF.

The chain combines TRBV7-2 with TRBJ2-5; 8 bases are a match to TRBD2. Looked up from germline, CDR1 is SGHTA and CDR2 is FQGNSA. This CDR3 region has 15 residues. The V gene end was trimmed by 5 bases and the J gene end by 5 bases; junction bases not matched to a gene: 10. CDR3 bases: TGTGCCAGCAGCCCCCGCGGGGGGCGGGGGGAGACCCAGTACTTC. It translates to CASSPRGGRGETQYF.

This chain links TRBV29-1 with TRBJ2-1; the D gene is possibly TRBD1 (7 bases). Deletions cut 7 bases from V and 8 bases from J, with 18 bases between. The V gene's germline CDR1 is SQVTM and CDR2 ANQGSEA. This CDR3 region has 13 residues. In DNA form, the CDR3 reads TGCAGCGCAGACAGGGACTTATCGGATGAGCAGTTCTTC. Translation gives CSADRDLSDEQFF.

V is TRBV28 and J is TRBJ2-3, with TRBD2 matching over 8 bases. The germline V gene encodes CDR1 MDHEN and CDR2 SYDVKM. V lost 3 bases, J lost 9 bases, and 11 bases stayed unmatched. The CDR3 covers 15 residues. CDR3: CASSFRSGLVDTQYF. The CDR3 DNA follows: TGTGCCAGCAGTTTTAGATCGGGACTAGTTGACACGCAGTATTTT.

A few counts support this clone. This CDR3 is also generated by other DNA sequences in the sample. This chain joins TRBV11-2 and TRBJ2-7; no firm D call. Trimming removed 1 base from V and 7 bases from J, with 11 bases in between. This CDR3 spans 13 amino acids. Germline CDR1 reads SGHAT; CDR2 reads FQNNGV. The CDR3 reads CASSLGLEWEQYF. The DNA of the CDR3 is TGTGCCAGCAGCTTAGGGTTGGAGTGGGAGCAGTACTTC.

CDR3 nucleotides: TGTGCCAGCAGTACACAGGGGTTTGGGCAGCCCCAGCATTTT. Encoded protein: CASSTQGFGQPQHF. V and J are TRBV6-1 and TRBJ1-5; 7 bases are a match to TRBD1. The CDR3 covers 14 residues. The germline gives CDR1 MNHNS, CDR2 SASEGT. The V and J ends lost 5 bases and 7 bases, in that order; junction bases with no gene match: 8.

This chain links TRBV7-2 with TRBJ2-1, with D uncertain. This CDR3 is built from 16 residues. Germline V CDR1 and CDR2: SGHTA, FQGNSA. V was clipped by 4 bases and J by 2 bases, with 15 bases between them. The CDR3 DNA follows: TGTGCCAGCAGCTCCCAACTAAGCGACGCCTACAATGAGCAGTTCTTC. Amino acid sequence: CASSSQLSDAYNEQFF.

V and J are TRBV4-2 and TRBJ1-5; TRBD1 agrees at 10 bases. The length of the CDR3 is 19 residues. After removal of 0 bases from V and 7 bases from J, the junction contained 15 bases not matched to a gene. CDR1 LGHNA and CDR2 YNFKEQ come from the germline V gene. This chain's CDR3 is CASSQDPGGDRGGFQPQHF. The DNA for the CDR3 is TGTGCCAGCAGCCAAGATCCGGGGGGGGACAGGGGCGGTTTCCAGCCCCAGCATTTT.

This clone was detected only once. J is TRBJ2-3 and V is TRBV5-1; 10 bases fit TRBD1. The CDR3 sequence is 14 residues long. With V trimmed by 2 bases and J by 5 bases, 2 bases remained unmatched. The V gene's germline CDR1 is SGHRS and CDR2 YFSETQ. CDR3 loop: CASSFGQGEDTQYF. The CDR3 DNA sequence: TGCGCCAGCAGCTTCGGACAGGGGGAAGATACGCAGTATTTT.